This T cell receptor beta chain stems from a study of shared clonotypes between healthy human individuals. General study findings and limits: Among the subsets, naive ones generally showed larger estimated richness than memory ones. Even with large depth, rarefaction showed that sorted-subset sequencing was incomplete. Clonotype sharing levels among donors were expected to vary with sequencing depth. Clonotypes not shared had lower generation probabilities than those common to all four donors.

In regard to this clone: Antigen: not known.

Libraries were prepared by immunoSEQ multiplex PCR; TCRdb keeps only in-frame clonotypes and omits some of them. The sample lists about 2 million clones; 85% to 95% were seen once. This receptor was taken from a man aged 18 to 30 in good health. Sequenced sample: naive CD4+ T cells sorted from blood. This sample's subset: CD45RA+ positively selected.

Written as DNA, the CDR3 is TGTGCCAGCAGTGAATCATTGGGGGGAAATAACTATGGCTACACCTTC. Translated: CASSESLGGNNYGYTF. The chain joins TRBV25-1 to TRBJ1-2; a weak D match, TRBD1 (5 bases). This CDR3 is built from 16 residues. Trimming pared 1 base from V and 1 base from J, leaving 13 bases between. Germline loops: CDR1 MGHDK, CDR2 SYGVNS.